These 29 T cell receptor beta chains originate from one sample sequenced in a study of blood T cell repertoires in COVID-19. Some clones are missing from TCRdb's copy, which holds only in-frame ones; the method was immunoSEQ multiplex PCR. The sample records under 80,000 clones, 75% to 85% being singletons. Input material: peripheral blood. Every receptor here comes from a man older than 75 with acute or convalescent COVID-19.

The chain combines TRBV13 with TRBJ2-7; no definite D call. Per germline, CDR1 PRHDT and CDR2 FYEKMQ (reference sequence). With 5 bases removed from V and 2 bases from J, the gap between germline ends came to 13 bases. The CDR3 loop spans 14 amino acids. The CDR3 sequence: CASSQDLVTYEQYF. DNA of the CDR3: TGTGCCAGCAGCCAAGATTTAGTTACCTACGAGCAGTACTTC.

J is TRBJ1-2 and V is TRBV12-3 or TRBV12-4; D gene unclear. CDR3 length equals 13 residues. V dropped 6 bases and J dropped 2 bases, with 10 bases sitting between them. The CDR3 protein is CASSPAENYGYTF. In DNA, the CDR3 is TGTGCCAGCAGCCCAGCGGAGAACTATGGCTACACCTTC.

The sample holds one count of this clone. The chain carries TRBV7-9 and TRBJ1-3; 9 bases line up with TRBD1. The CDR3 has 16 residues. V trimming: 5 bases; J trimming: 2 bases; junction bases outside the gene matches: 7. Germline V gives CDR1 SEHNR, CDR2 FQNEAQ (reference sequence). In DNA form, the CDR3 reads TGTGCCAGCAGCACCCTACAGGGGGCAACTGGAAACACCATATATTTT. It encodes CASSTLQGATGNTIYF. The full variable domain, in which reference TRBV7-9 and TRBJ1-3 provide the parts outside the CDR3, is DTGVSQNPRHKITKRGQNVTFRCDPISEHNRLYWYRQTLGQGPEFLTYFQNEAQLEKSRLLSDRFSAERPKGSFSTLEIQRTEQGDSAMYLCASSTLQGATGNTIYFGEGSWLTVV.

The CDR3 DNA is TGTGCCACCAGTGAAAGAGGAGGGGAAAGGAGCAATCAGCCCCAGCATTTT. It yields the protein CATSERGGERSNQPQHF. V gene TRBV24-1 combines with J gene TRBJ1-5, with D perhaps TRBD1 (5 bases). CDR3 length: 17 amino acids. The germline V gene has CDR1 KGHDR and CDR2 SFDVKD. Trimming left V 4 bases short and J 1 base short, with 16 bases between.

This clone was observed a few times. The rearrangement joins TRBV6-2 or TRBV6-3 to TRBJ2-7, with D unresolved. This CDR3 region has 14 residues. Deletions cut 0 bases from V and 1 base from J, with 7 bases between. CDR1 is MNHEY, CDR2 SVGEGT, per germline. This CDR3 reads CASSYSTQSYEQYF. For the CDR3, the DNA is TGTGCCAGCAGTTACTCGACTCAATCCTACGAGCAGTACTTC.

This clone was detected only once. CDR3 in amino acids: CASSKIVGDFNYGYTF. The CDR3 DNA reads as TGTGCCAGTAGTAAAATTGTCGGGGATTTTAACTATGGCTACACCTTC. The chain recombines TRBV19 with TRBJ1-2; D is ambiguous. Germline V gene sequence: CDR1 LNHDA, CDR2 SQIVND (reference sequence). The CDR3 has 16 residues. Trimming cost V 4 bases and J 1 base, with 16 bases left between them.

Comments on this clone: At one end the junction does not follow the germline gene, possibly because of a read error. V usage is TRBV13 and J usage is TRBJ2-2, with TRBD1 matching 10 bases. The CDR3 consists of 15 residues. Germline V gives CDR1 PRHDT, CDR2 FYEKMQ (reference sequence). The CDR3: CASSLGQGNTGGLFF. The CDR3 nucleotides read TGTGCCAGCAGCTTGGGACAGGGGAACACCGGGGGGCTGTTTTTT.

V gene TRBV7-3 combines with J gene TRBJ1-3, with D tentatively TRBD1 (6 bases). Germline V gene data show CDR1 as SGHTA and CDR2 as FQGTGA. This CDR3 has 18 amino acids. Trimming shortened V by 6 bases and J by 0 bases, and 21 bases separated the two germline ends. The CDR3 spells CASRATRVGGHSGNTIYF. The CDR3 DNA follows: TGTGCCAGCAGGGCTACCAGGGTTGGGGGACACTCTGGAAACACCATATATTTT.

V is TRBV5-6 and J is TRBJ2-6, with TRBD2 as a possible D gene (6 bases). V shed 1 base and J shed 0 bases, with 14 bases lying between them. CDR1 is SGHDT, CDR2 YYEEEE, per germline. The CDR3 is 18 residues long. CDR3 amino acids: CASSLMGGANSGANVLTF. CDR3 DNA: TGTGCCAGCAGCTTGATGGGGGGTGCCAACTCTGGGGCCAACGTCCTGACTTTC.

This sequence joins TRBV28 and TRBJ2-3, with a weak D call TRBD1 (6 bases). Germline values: CDR1 MDHEN, CDR2 SYDVKM. This CDR3 has 12 residues. Deletions cut 5 bases from V and 3 bases from J, with 6 bases between. CDR3 amino acids: CASSTGTDTQYF. CDR3 nucleotides: TGTGCCAGCAGTACAGGGACAGATACGCAGTATTTT.

This chain links TRBV5-5 with TRBJ2-2, with D unclear. Germline CDR1 reads SGHKS; CDR2 reads YYEKEE (reference sequence). CDR3 size: 13 residues. Trimming stripped 7 bases from V and 2 bases from J, with 9 bases between. DNA of the CDR3: TGTGCCAGCCTGCTACTAAACACCGGGGAGCTGTTTTTT. This sequence encodes CASLLLNTGELFF. Full variable domain (remainder filled in from reference TRBV5-5 and TRBJ2-2): DAGVTQSPTHLIKTRGQQVTLRCSPISGHKSVSWYQQVLGQGPQFIFQYYEKEERGRGNFPDRFSARQFPNYSSELNVNALLLGDSALYLCASLLLNTGELFFGEGSRLTVL.

This clone has just a few counts. As DNA, the CDR3 is TGTGCCAGCAGCGTAGGTGCAGGGGTTGGTCTTCTCTCCTACGAGCAGTACTTC. Translating it yields CASSVGAGVGLLSYEQYF. V is TRBV9 and J is TRBJ2-7; weak D call: TRBD1 (6 bases). The CDR3 consists of 18 residues. The ends were cut back, 0 bases at V and 0 bases at J, with 19 bases in the middle. The germline CDR1 and CDR2 sequences are SGDLS and YYNGEE.

The rearrangement links TRBV6-5 to TRBJ1-1; D unclear. The CDR3 contains 13 residues. The germline V gene has CDR1 MNHEY and CDR2 SVGAGI. Trimming cost V 2 bases and J 1 base, with 5 bases left between them. CDR3 bases: TGTGCCAGCAGTTACGGAGGGAACACTGAAGCTTTCTTT. Its translation is CASSYGGNTEAFF.

The CDR3 DNA follows: TGTGCCAGCAGCATCGGGAGGGGCGCAGATACGCAGTATTTT. The encoded protein is CASSIGRGADTQYF. The chain is built from TRBV7-2 and TRBJ2-3, with 8 nucleotides matching TRBD2. The CDR3 totals 14 residues. After removal of 5 bases from V and 4 bases from J, the junction contained 5 bases not matched to a gene. Germline V gene sequence: CDR1 SGHTA, CDR2 FQGNSA.

The chain carries TRBV15 and TRBJ1-6; D unclear. CDR3 length equals 17 residues. Germline CDR1 reads LNHNV; CDR2 reads YYDKDF (reference sequence). Deletions cut 2 bases from V and 7 bases from J, with 18 bases between. In DNA, the CDR3 is TGTGCCACCAGCAGACCTTTCAGGATCACTCCCAATTCACCCCTCCACTTT. It specifies CATSRPFRITPNSPLHF.

The V and J genes are TRBV6-5 and TRBJ1-2, with D perhaps TRBD1 (6 bases). Germline assignment: CDR1 MNHEY and CDR2 SVGAGI. The V end was cut by 6 bases, the J end by 3 bases, with 11 bases between. CDR3 length: 13 amino acids. The CDR3 DNA is TGTGCCAGCAGAGCAGGGGTGGACTATGGCTACACCTTC. It encodes CASRAGVDYGYTF.

The chain uses TRBV27 and TRBJ2-2; TRBD1 aligns across 7 bases. V trimming: 6 bases; J trimming: 3 bases; junction bases outside the gene matches: 7. CDR1 and CDR2 (germline): MNHEY, SMNVEV (reference sequence). The CDR3 runs 15 residues. CDR3 loop: CASRKGQLDTGELFF. The CDR3 nucleotides read TGTGCCAGCAGAAAGGGACAGTTAGACACCGGGGAGCTGTTTTTT.

The DNA of the CDR3 is TGTGCCAGCAGCCAAGATTATTTCCGCAGGGGGCGATACGAGCAGTACTTC. Translation: CASSQDYFRRGRYEQYF. The chain joins TRBV14 to TRBJ2-7; 8 nucleotides line up with TRBD1. The V gene's germline CDR1 is SGHDN and CDR2 FVKESK. The CDR3 totals 17 residues. V shed 0 bases, J shed 4 bases, and the junction held 11 bases outside the gene matches.

This rearrangement joins TRBV6-6 to TRBJ2-1; maybe TRBD1 (5 bases). This CDR3 comprises 19 residues. Trimming left V 5 bases short and J 0 bases short, with 23 bases between. Germline V CDR1 and CDR2: MNHNY, SVGAGI (reference sequence). The DNA of the CDR3 is TGTGCCAGCAGTCCAGCCCGTCATAGGGGCCAAAGCTCCTACAATGAGCAGTTCTTC. This gives the protein CASSPARHRGQSSYNEQFF.

The chain combines TRBV7-9 with TRBJ2-1, with TRBD2 identical over 16 bases. CDR3 size: 16 residues. From germline, CDR1 is SEHNR and CDR2 FQNEAQ (reference sequence). The J segment lost 8 bases and the V segment lost 3 bases, leaving 4 bases of the junction unmatched. The CDR3 region has the DNA TGTGCCAGCAGCTTCATGGGACTAGCGGGAGGGCATGAGCAGTTCTTC. Protein: CASSFMGLAGGHEQFF.

The chain carries TRBV6-5 and TRBJ2-7, with 9 bases matching TRBD1. Per the germline V gene, CDR1 is MNHEY and CDR2 is SVGAGI. The CDR3 totals 14 residues. The V segment lost 8 bases and the J segment 3 bases; nucleotides outside the gene matches: 8. The CDR3 DNA sequence: TGTGCCAGCCAATCAGGGGGACAGGGCTACGAGCAGTACTTC. It is translated as CASQSGGQGYEQYF.

Here the CDR3 reads CASSQDPGTFNYGYTF. For the CDR3, the DNA is TGTGCCAGCAGCCAAGATCCCGGGACATTCAACTATGGCTACACCTTC. V usage is TRBV3-1 (or the pseudogene TRBV3-2) and J usage is TRBJ1-2; D is possibly TRBD1 (6 bases). The CDR3 totals 16 residues. V was clipped by 0 bases and J by 2 bases, with 13 bases between them. Germline V gene sequence: CDR1 LGHDT, CDR2 YNNKEL (reference sequence).

The rearrangement joins TRBV6-1 to TRBJ2-1, with unresolved D. Trimming pared 8 bases from V and 6 bases from J, leaving 11 bases between. Germline V gene lookup returns CDR1 MNHNS and CDR2 SASEGT. The CDR3 loop spans 12 amino acids. CDR3 coding DNA: TGTGCCAGCTCTCTGGCCGCCAATGAGCAGTTCTTC. Protein product: CASSLAANEQFF.

The chain is built from TRBV30 and TRBJ2-7; tentatively, D is TRBD2 (5 bases). Trimming pared 2 bases from V and 5 bases from J, leaving 13 bases between. The length of the CDR3 is 13 residues. Germline V gives CDR1 GTSNPN, CDR2 SVGIG (reference sequence). CDR3 loop: CAWSYRGIHEQYF. The CDR3 nucleotides read TGTGCCTGGAGTTACCGGGGTATCCACGAGCAGTACTTC.

The V call is TRBV25-1, the J call TRBJ2-3; TRBD2 matches 11 bases. CDR1 MGHDK and CDR2 SYGVNS come from the germline V gene. The V and J ends lost 6 bases and 0 bases, in that order; junction bases with no gene match: 5. The CDR3 totals 16 residues. This CDR3 reads CASRGVAGGSTDTQYF. The CDR3 DNA reads TGTGCCAGCAGGGGGGTAGCGGGAGGGAGCACAGATACGCAGTATTTT.

This clone was observed a few times. The rearrangement joins TRBV28 to TRBJ1-5; maybe TRBD1 (6 bases). Looked up from germline, CDR1 is MDHEN and CDR2 is SYDVKM. V lost 6 bases and J 0 bases, leaving 21 bases between the germline ends. CDR3 length: 18 amino acids. CDR3 coding DNA: TGTGCCAGCAGATCTCCGGGACAAATAACAGATAGCAATCAGCCCCAGCATTTT. It encodes CASRSPGQITDSNQPQHF.

The chain links TRBV2 to TRBJ1-1; 8 positions agree with TRBD1. Germline trimming cut 6 bases from V and 2 bases from J; bases unmatched to any gene: 14. Germline CDR1 SNHLY, CDR2 FYNNEI. The CDR3 loop spans 17 amino acids. The DNA of the CDR3 is TGTGCCAGCAGCCGATTCACAGGGGGGAACACTAACACTGAAGCTTTCTTT. This gives the protein CASSRFTGGNTNTEAFF.

The genes are TRBV14 and TRBJ1-6; 7 bases map to TRBD1. The V and J ends lost 7 bases and 7 bases, in that order; junction bases with no gene match: 7. The CDR3 sequence is 14 residues long. CDR1 is SGHDN, CDR2 FVKESK, per germline. This CDR3 is CASNRQGKNSPLHF. The CDR3 region has the DNA TGTGCCAGCAACCGACAGGGAAAAAATTCACCCCTCCACTTT.

J is TRBJ1-6 and V is TRBV18; D is perhaps TRBD1 (6 bases). The V end was cut by 4 bases, the J end by 5 bases, with 6 bases between. The CDR3 loop spans 13 amino acids. The germline CDR1 and CDR2 sequences are KGHSH and LQKENI. CDR3 sequence (DNA): TGTGCCAGCTCACAGGGGGATAATTCACCCCTCCACTTT. This sequence encodes CASSQGDNSPLHF. The variable domain in full, with the rest retrieved from reference TRBV18 and TRBJ1-6, is NAGVMQNPRHLVRRRGQEARLRCSPMKGHSHVYWYRQLPEEGLKFMVYLQKENIIDESGMPKERFSAEFPKEGPSILRIQQVVRGDSAAYFCASSQGDNSPLHFGNGTRLTVT.